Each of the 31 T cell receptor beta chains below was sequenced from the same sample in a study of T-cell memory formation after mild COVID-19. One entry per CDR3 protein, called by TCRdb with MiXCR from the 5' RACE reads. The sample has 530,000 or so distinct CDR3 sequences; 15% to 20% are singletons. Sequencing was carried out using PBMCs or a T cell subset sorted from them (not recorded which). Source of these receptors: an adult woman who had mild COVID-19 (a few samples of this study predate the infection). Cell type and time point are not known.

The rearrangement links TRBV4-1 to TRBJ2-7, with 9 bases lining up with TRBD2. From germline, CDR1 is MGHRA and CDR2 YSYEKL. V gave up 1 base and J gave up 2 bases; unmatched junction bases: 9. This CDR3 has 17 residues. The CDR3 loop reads CASSQVGSSGGTYEQYF. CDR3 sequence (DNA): TGCGCCAGCAGCCAAGTAGGTAGTAGCGGGGGCACCTACGAGCAGTACTTC.

DNA of the CDR3: TGTGCCAGCAGACATAACAGGGGCGCAAACTATGGCTACACCTTC. The encoded protein is CASRHNRGANYGYTF. The V call is TRBV6-5, the J call TRBJ1-2; 7 nucleotides align to TRBD1. This CDR3 region has 15 residues. Trimming took 6 bases from V and 2 from J; bases not matched to a gene: 9. Germline-derived CDR1 and CDR2 are MNHEY and SVGAGI.

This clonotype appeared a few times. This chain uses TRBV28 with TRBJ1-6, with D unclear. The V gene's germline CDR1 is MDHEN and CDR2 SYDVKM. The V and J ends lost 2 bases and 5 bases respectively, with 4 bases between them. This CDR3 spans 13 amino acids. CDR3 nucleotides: TGTGCCAGCAGTTTAGGGAATAATTCACCCCTCCACTTT. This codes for CASSLGNNSPLHF.

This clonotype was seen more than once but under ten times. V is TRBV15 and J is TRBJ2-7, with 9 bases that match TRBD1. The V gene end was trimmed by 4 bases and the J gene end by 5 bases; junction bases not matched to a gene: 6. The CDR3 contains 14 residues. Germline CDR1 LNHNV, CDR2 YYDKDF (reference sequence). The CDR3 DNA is TGTGCCACCAGCACGGGACAGGGCGGCGACGAGCAGTACTTC. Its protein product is CATSTGQGGDEQYF.

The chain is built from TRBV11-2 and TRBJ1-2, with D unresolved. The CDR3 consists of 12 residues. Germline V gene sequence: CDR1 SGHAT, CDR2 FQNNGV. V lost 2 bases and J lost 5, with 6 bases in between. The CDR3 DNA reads TGTGCCAGCAGCTTATGGACTTATGGCTACACCTTC. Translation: CASSLWTYGYTF. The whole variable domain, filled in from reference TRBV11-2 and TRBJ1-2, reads EAGVAQSPRYKIIEKRQSVAFWCNPISGHATLYWYQQILGQGPKLLIQFQNNGVVDDSQLPKDRFSAERLKGVDSTLKIQPAKLEDSAVYLCASSLWTYGYTFGSGTRLTVV.

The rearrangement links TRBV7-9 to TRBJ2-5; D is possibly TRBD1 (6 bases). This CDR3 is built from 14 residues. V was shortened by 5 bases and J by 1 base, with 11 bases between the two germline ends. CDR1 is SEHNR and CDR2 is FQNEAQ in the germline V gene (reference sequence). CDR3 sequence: CASSMDSLQETQYF. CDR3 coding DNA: TGTGCCAGCAGCATGGACAGCCTCCAAGAGACCCAGTACTTC.

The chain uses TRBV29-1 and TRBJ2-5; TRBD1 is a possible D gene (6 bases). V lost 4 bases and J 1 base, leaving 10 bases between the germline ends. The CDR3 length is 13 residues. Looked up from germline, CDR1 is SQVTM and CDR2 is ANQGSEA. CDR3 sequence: CSVVGRGQETQYF. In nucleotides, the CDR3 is TGCAGCGTTGTCGGCAGGGGCCAAGAGACCCAGTACTTC.

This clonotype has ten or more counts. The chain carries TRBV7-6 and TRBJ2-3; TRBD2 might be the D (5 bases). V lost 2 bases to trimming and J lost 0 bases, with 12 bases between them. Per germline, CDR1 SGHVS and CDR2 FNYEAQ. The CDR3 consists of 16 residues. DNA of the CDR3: TGTGCCAGCAGCTTATCGTACGGGGTCAGCACAGATACGCAGTATTTT. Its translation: CASSLSYGVSTDTQYF.

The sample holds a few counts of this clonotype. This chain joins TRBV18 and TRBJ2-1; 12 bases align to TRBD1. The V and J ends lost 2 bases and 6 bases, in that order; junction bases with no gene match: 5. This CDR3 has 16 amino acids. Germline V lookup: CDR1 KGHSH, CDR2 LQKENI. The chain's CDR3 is CASSPTRGQGANEQFF. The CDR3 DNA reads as TGTGCCAGCTCACCAACGAGGGGACAGGGGGCCAATGAGCAGTTCTTC.

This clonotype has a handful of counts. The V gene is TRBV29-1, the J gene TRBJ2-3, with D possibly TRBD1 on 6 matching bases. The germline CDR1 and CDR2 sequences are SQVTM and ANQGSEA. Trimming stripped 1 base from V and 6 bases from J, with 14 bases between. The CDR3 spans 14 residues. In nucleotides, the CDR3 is TGCAGCGTTGAAGTACCGAACAGGGAGGATACGCAGTATTTT. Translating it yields CSVEVPNREDTQYF.

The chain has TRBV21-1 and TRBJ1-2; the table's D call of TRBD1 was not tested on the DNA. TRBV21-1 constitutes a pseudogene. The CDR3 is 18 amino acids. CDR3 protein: CASSKHPGTPTSLGGYTF. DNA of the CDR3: TGTGCCAGCAGCAAACATCCCGGGACACCGACGTCCCTCGGGGGCTACACCTTC.

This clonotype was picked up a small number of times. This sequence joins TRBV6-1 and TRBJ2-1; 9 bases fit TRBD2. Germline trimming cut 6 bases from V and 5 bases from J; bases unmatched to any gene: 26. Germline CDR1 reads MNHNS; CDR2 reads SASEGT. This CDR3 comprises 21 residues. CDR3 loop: CASSVRTTAVSGGPGHNEQFF. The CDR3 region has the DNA TGTGCCAGCAGCGTGAGGACGACCGCGGTAAGCGGGGGGCCAGGTCACAATGAGCAGTTCTTC.

This CDR3 reads CASRWDSYSNQPQHF. CDR3 coding DNA: TGCGCCAGCAGGTGGGACAGCTATAGCAATCAGCCCCAGCATTTT. The chain is built from TRBV5-1 and TRBJ1-5; TRBD1 matches 7 bases. V was pared by 5 bases and J by 0 bases, with 5 bases of the junction left unmatched. The germline gives CDR1 SGHRS, CDR2 YFSETQ. The CDR3 consists of 15 residues.

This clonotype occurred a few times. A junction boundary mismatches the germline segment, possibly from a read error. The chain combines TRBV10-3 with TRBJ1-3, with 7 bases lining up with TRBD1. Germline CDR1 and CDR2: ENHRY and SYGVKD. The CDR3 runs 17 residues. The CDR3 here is CAISETGVGLSGNTIYF. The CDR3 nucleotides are TGTGCCATCAGTGAGACAGGGGTTGGCCTCTCTGGAAACACTATATATTTT.

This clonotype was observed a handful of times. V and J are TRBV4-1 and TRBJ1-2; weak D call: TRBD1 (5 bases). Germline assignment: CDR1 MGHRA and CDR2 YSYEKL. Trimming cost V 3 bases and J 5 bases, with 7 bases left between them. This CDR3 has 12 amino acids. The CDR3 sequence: CASSHDRYGYTF. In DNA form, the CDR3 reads TGCGCCAGCAGCCACGACAGATATGGCTACACCTTC.

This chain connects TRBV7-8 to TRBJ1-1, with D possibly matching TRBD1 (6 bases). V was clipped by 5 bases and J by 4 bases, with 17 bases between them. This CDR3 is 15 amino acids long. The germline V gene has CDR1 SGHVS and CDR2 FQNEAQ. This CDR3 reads CASSPHLGGITEAFF. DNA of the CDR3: TGTGCCAGCAGCCCCCACCTTGGGGGCATCACTGAAGCTTTCTTT. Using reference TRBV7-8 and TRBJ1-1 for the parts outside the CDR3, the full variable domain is GAGVSQSPRYKVAKRGQDVALRCDPISGHVSLFWYQQALGQGPEFLTYFQNEAQLDKSGLPSDRFFAERPEGSVSTLKIQRTQQEDSAVYLCASSPHLGGITEAFFGQGTRLTVV.

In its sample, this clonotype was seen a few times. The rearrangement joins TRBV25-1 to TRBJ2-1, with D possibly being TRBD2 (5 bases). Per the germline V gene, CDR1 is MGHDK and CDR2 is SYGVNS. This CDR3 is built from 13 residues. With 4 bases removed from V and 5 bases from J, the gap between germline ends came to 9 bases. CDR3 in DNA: TGTGCCAGCAGTGGGTGGACTGACAATGAGCAGTTCTTC. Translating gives CASSGWTDNEQFF.

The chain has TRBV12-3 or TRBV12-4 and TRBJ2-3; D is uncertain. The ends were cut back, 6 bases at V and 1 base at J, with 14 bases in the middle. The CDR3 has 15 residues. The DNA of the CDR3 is TGTGCCAGCAGCAGATATCCACAGCGCACAGATACGCAGTATTTT. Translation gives CASSRYPQRTDTQYF.

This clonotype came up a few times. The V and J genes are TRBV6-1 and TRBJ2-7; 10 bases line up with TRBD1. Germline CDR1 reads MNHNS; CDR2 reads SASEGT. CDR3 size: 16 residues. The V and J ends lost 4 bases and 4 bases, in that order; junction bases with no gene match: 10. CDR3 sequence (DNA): TGTGCCAGCAGTGGGGGCCTCCGGACAGGGGGTTACGAGCAGTACTTC. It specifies CASSGGLRTGGYEQYF.

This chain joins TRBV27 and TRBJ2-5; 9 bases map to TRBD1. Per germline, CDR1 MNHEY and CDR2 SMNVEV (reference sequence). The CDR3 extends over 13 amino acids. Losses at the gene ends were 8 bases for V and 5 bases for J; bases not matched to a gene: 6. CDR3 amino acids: CASRDRVRETQYF. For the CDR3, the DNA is TGTGCCAGCCGGGACAGGGTGCGGGAGACCCAGTACTTC.

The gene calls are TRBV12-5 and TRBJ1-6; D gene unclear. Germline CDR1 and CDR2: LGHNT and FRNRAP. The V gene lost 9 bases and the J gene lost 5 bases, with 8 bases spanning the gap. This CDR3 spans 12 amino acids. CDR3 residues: CASSTNNSPLHF. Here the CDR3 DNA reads TGTGCTAGCAGCACCAATAATTCACCCCTCCACTTT.

The CDR3 is CASSPGTEEEQFF. CDR3 coding DNA: TGCGCCAGCAGCCCAGGGACGGAAGAAGAGCAGTTCTTC. V gene TRBV4-1 combines with J gene TRBJ2-1; the D call may be TRBD1 or TRBD2 (5 bases each). Trimming stripped 4 bases from V and 10 bases from J, with 14 bases between. The CDR3 is 13 residues long. Germline values: CDR1 MGHRA, CDR2 YSYEKL.

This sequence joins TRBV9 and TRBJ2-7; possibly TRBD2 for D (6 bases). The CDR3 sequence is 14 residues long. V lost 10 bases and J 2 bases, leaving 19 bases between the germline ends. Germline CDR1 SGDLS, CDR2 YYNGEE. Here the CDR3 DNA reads TGTGCCTCCCGTTGCGATAGCGGTACCTACGAGCAGTACTTC. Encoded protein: CASRCDSGTYEQYF.

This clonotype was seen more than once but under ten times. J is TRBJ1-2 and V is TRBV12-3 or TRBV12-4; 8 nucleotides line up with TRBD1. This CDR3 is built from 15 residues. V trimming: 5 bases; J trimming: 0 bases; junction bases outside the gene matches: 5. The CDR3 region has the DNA TGTGCCAGCAGTGACCCGGGACAGGCTAACTATGGCTACACCTTC. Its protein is CASSDPGQANYGYTF.

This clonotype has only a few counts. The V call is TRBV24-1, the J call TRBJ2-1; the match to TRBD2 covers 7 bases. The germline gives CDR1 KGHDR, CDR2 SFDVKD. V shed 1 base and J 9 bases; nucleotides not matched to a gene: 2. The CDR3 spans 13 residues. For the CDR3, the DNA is TGTGCCACCAGTGATTTTGAGCGGGGTGAGCAGTTCTTC. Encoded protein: CATSDFERGEQFF.

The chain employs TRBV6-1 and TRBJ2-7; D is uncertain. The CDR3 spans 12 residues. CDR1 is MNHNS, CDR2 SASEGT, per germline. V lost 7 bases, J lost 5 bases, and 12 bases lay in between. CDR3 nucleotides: TGTGCCAGCATGTACCTAAACGACGAGCAGTACTTC. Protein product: CASMYLNDEQYF.

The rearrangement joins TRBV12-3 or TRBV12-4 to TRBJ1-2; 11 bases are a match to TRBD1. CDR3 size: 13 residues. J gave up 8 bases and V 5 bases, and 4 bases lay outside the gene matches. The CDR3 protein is CASSPDRGQGYTF. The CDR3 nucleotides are TGTGCCAGCAGTCCGGACAGGGGGCAAGGCTACACCTTC.

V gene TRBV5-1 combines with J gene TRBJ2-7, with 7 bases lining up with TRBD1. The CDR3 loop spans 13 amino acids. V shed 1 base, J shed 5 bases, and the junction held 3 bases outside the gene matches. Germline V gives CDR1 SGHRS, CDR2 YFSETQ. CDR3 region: CASSLTGAHEQYF. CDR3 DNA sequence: TGCGCCAGCAGCTTGACAGGGGCCCACGAGCAGTACTTC.

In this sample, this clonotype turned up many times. The CDR3 loop reads CASTRGEADTQYF. The CDR3 DNA reads TGTGCCAGCACCCGTGGGGAGGCAGATACGCAGTATTTT. The gene calls are TRBV11-2 and TRBJ2-3; D perhaps matches TRBD2 (6 bases). V gave up 7 bases and J gave up 4 bases, with 12 bases separating them. The V gene's germline CDR1 is SGHAT and CDR2 FQNNGV. The CDR3 contains 13 residues. The variable domain in full, completed from reference TRBV11-2 and TRBJ2-3, reads EAGVAQSPRYKIIEKRQSVAFWCNPISGHATLYWYQQILGQGPKLLIQFQNNGVVDDSQLPKDRFSAERLKGVDSTLKIQPAKLEDSAVYLCASTRGEADTQYFGPGTRLTVL.

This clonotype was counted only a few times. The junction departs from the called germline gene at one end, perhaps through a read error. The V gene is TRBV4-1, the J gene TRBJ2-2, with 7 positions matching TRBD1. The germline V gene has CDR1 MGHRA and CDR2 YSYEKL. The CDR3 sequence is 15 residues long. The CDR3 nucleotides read TGCGCCAGCAGCAAAGATGACAGGGAACCCGGGGAGCTGTTTTTT. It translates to CASSKDDREPGELFF.

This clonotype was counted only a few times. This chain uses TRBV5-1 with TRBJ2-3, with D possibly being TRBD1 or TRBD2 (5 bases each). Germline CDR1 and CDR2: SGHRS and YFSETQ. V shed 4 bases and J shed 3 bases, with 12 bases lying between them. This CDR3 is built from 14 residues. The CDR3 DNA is TGCGCCAGCAGCCTGGAATGGGGGACAGATACGCAGTATTTT. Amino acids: CASSLEWGTDTQYF.